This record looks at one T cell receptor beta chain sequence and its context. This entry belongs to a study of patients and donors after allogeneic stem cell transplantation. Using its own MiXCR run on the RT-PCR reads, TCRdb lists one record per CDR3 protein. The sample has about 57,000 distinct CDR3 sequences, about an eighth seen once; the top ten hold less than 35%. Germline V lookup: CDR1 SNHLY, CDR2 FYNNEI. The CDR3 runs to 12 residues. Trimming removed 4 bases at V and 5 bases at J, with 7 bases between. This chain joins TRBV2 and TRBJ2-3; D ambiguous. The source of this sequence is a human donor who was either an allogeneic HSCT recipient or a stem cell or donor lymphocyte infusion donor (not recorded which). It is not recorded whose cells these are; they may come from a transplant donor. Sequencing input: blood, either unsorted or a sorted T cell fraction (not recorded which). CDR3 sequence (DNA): TGTGCCAGCAGTGTTCCCCTAGATACGCAGTATTTT. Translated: CASSVPLDTQYF.